This paragraph covers one T cell receptor beta chain sequence. From germline, CDR1 is SGDLS and CDR2 YYNGEE. Losses at the gene ends were 4 bases for V and 4 bases for J; bases not matched to a gene: 16. CDR3 length: 17 amino acids. The PCR used 60 Vbeta and 13 Jbeta primers. TCRdb's table, derived via immunoSEQ multiplex PCR, lists solely in-frame clones and lacks some. The top ten clones hold around 4% of a sample with about 110,000 clones, around 77% of them seen once. This entry comes from a study of cytomegalovirus exposure and HLA in healthy donors. The J gene is TRBJ2-7, the V gene TRBV9; 8 positions agree with TRBD1. The source of this sequence is a human donor in good health. The sequencing sample was made of PBMCs. Here the CDR3 reads CASSPQGATGLRYEQYF. The CDR3 DNA follows: TGTGCCAGCAGCCCTCAGGGGGCGACGGGTCTGAGGTACGAGCAGTACTTC.